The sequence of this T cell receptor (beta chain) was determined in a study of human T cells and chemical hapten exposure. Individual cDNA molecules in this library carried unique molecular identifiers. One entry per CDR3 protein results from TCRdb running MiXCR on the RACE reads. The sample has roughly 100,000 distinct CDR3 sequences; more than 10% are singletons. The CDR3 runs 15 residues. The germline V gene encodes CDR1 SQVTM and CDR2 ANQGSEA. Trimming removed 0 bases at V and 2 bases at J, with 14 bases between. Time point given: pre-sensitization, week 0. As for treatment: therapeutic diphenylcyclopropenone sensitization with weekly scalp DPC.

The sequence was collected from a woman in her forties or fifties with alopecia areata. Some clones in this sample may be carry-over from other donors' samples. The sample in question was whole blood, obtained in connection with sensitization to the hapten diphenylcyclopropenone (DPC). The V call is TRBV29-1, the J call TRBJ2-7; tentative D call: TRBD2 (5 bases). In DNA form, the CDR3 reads TGCAGCGTTGAAGACGTGGGAGTCCGGCCCTACGAGCAGTACTTC. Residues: CSVEDVGVRPYEQYF.